The 9 T cell receptor beta chains below come from one sample, sequenced in a study of T cells in Graves' hyperthyroidism and ophthalmopathy. Amplified TCR beta CDR3 regions derived from RNA transcripts. The TCR CDR3 was amplified in a first-round RT-PCR using the HTBI primer set. TCRdb recomputed calls from the multiplex PCR reads with MiXCR, one row per CDR3 protein. The repertoire holds approximately 740,000 distinct CDR3 sequences, with roughly 15% as singletons. Sequencing input: blood. The receptors stem from a woman aged 18-30 years with Graves' hyperthyroidism.

This clonotype was seen many times. The rearrangement joins TRBV30 to TRBJ1-1; D unclear. V lost 5 bases and J 4 bases, leaving 11 bases between the germline ends. This CDR3 region has 12 residues. Germline V CDR1 and CDR2: GTSNPN, SVGIG (reference sequence). Here the CDR3 DNA reads TGTGCCTGGGTAGATGGAAGCACTGAAGCTTTCTTT. The encoded protein is CAWVDGSTEAFF. The full variable domain, its missing parts supplied by reference TRBV30 and TRBJ1-1, is SQTIHQWPATLVQPVGSPLSLECTVEGTSNPNLYWYRQAAGRGLQLLFYSVGIGQISSEVPQNLSASRPQDRQFILSSKKLLLSDSGFYLCAWVDGSTEAFFGQGTRLTVV.

Remarks on this clonotype: A clone one base away is much larger, so this may be a read error. V usage is TRBV11-2 and J usage is TRBJ2-3, with D perhaps matching TRBD1 (6 bases). CDR1 and CDR2 from the germline V gene are SGHAT and FQNNGV. Trimming pared 2 bases from V and 3 bases from J, leaving 12 bases between. The CDR3 spans 15 residues. In DNA form, the CDR3 reads TGTGCCAGCAGCTTAAGGACAGAGGAAACAGATACGCAGTATTTT. It is translated as CASSLRTEETDTQYF.

The sample holds a few counts of this clonotype. The chain is built from TRBV29-1 and TRBJ1-3; possible D gene TRBD1, 6 bases. The CDR3 is 13 residues long. Germline V gene lookup returns CDR1 SQVTM and CDR2 ANQGSEA. With 6 bases removed from V and 0 bases from J, the gap between germline ends came to 9 bases. The CDR3 loop is CSVGGASGNTIYF. The CDR3 coding sequence is TGCAGCGTGGGGGGGGCCTCTGGAAACACCATATATTTT.

The chain has TRBV3-1 and TRBJ2-5; no definite D call. Germline CDR1 LGHDT, CDR2 YNNKEL (reference sequence). The CDR3 has 14 residues. The V end was cut by 1 base, the J end by 1 base, with 7 bases between. The CDR3 reads CASSQVASQETQYF. The CDR3 DNA reads as TGTGCCAGCAGCCAAGTGGCCAGCCAAGAGACCCAGTACTTC.

The chain joins TRBV9 to TRBJ2-2; 10 nucleotides align to TRBD1. Per germline, CDR1 SGDLS and CDR2 YYNGEE. The length of the CDR3 is 17 residues. Trimming removed 0 bases from V and 2 bases from J; junction bases left unmatched: 4. The CDR3 DNA reads TGTGCCAGCAGCGTAGCTAGGGACAGGGGAAACACCGGGGAGCTGTTTTTT. Its translation: CASSVARDRGNTGELFF.

This clonotype was detected a few times. The chain combines TRBV6-1 with TRBJ1-6; 7 nucleotides align to TRBD1. The CDR3 is 14 residues long. Germline CDR1 MNHNS, CDR2 SASEGT. J gave up 7 bases and V 5 bases, and 5 bases lay outside the gene matches. CDR3 sequence reads: CASSTTGDNSPLHF. CDR3 sequence (DNA): TGTGCCAGCAGTACCACAGGGGACAATTCACCCCTCCACTTT.

The rearrangement uses TRBV7-9 and TRBJ2-5; D remains ambiguous. This CDR3 region has 12 residues. Germline V gene data show CDR1 as SEHNR and CDR2 as FQNEAQ (reference sequence). V was clipped by 5 bases and J by 12 bases, with 16 bases between them. Here the CDR3 reads CASSPPRPRKYF. The CDR3 DNA is TGTGCCAGCAGCCCCCCAAGGCCGCGAAAGTACTTC.

This sequence joins TRBV2 and TRBJ2-5; the D gene is possibly TRBD1 (5 bases). Germline V CDR1 and CDR2: SNHLY, FYNNEI. This CDR3 spans 13 amino acids. The ends were cut back, 4 bases at V and 6 bases at J, with 12 bases in the middle. For the CDR3, the DNA is TGTGCCAGCAGTGGGGGCCCGTTAAAGACCCAGTACTTC. This translates into CASSGGPLKTQYF.

This clonotype was seen a handful of times. Possible read error: a much larger clone is one base away. The V call is TRBV27, the J call TRBJ2-7, with TRBD2 identical over 8 bases. The germline V gene encodes CDR1 MNHEY and CDR2 SMNVEV (reference sequence). This CDR3 is 15 amino acids long. CDR3 nucleotide sequence: TGTGCCGGCAGTTTAGGGGGACTAGGCCCGTCGGAGCAGTACTTC. Translated, it gives CAGSLGGLGPSEQYF.